Below are 12 T cell receptor beta chains sequenced from a single sample in a study of T cells in Graves' hyperthyroidism and ophthalmopathy (dated by TCRdb to about 2019). The library was prepared using multiplex PCR. The instrument given in TCRdb is Illumina HiSeq 2000. The TCR beta CDR3 regions were amplified from the RNA transcripts. A first-round RT-PCR of the TCR CDR3 used the HTBI primer set with the Qiagen OneStep RT-PCR kit. TCRdb reanalyzed the raw reads on its own, using fastp at Q25 for trimming and MiXCR for clone calling, and kept in-frame beta chains. Every CDR3 protein is listed once, alongside the most common genes and DNA of its rows. The sample table records hundreds of thousands of distinct CDR3 sequences; over 15% of these occur just once. Of the sample, about 51% is held by the ten largest clones. Sequenced input: blood. These receptors were obtained from a woman between 55 and 75 years old with Graves' ophthalmopathy.

In regard to this clonotype: Since a much larger clone is just one base distant, this may be a read error. This chain joins TRBV12-3 or TRBV12-4 and TRBJ1-1; D might be TRBD1 (5 bases). V was clipped by 11 bases and J by 8 bases, with 18 bases between them. This CDR3 region has 12 residues. Here the CDR3 DNA reads TGTGCCGGCACCAACACCCGGGACGAAGCTTTCTTT. Amino acid sequence: CAGTNTRDEAFF.

The sample holds many counts of this clonotype. The chain has TRBV18 and TRBJ1-5; TRBD1 matches at 7 bases. V lost 1 base and J lost 1; bases outside the gene matches: 4. CDR3 length: 16 residues. CDR1 KGHSH and CDR2 LQKENI come from the germline V gene. CDR3 nucleotides: TGTGCCAGCTCACCACAGGGGGCGAGGAGCAATCAGCCCCAGCATTTT. Protein: CASSPQGARSNQPQHF.

This clonotype was found many times. This chain joins TRBV3-1 and TRBJ2-1; unclear D gene. Per the germline V gene, CDR1 is LGHDT and CDR2 is YNNKEL (reference sequence). V was shortened by 1 base and J by 7 bases, with 11 bases between the two germline ends. The CDR3 is 14 amino acids. The CDR3 loop is CASSQGGQLNEQFF. The CDR3 nucleotides are TGTGCCAGCAGCCAAGGGGGTCAGTTAAATGAGCAGTTCTTC.

This clonotype showed up just a few times. This chain connects TRBV5-1 to TRBJ2-5; TRBD2 agrees at 9 bases. V shed 5 bases, J shed 1 base, and the junction held 6 bases outside the gene matches. There are 15 residues in the CDR3. Germline V gene data show CDR1 as SGHRS and CDR2 as YFSETQ. CDR3 amino acids: CASRLGRGGQETQYF. The DNA of the CDR3 is TGCGCCAGCAGACTTGGGCGGGGGGGCCAAGAGACCCAGTACTTC. The variable domain in full, with the rest retrieved from reference TRBV5-1 and TRBJ2-5, is KAGVTQTPRYLIKTRGQQVTLSCSPISGHRSVSWYQQTPGQGLQFLFEYFSETQRNKGNFPGRFSGRQFSNSRSEMNVSTLELGDSALYLCASRLGRGGQETQYFGPGTRLLVL.

Ten or more counts support this clonotype. The chain employs TRBV27 and TRBJ2-1; 12 bases match TRBD2. The CDR3 sequence is 15 residues long. The ends lost 5 bases at V and 7 bases at J; junction bases unmatched: 6. Per the germline V gene, CDR1 is MNHEY and CDR2 is SMNVEV (reference sequence). The CDR3 DNA sequence: TGTGCCAGCAGTCTCCTAGCGGGAGGGCCGAATGAGCAGTTCTTC. Protein sequence: CASSLLAGGPNEQFF.

This clonotype was observed at least ten times. The chain has TRBV28 and TRBJ1-5, with a weak D call TRBD1 (5 bases). This CDR3 region has 14 residues. Germline loops: CDR1 MDHEN, CDR2 SYDVKM. V was pared by 1 base and J by 6 bases, with 10 bases between. The CDR3 DNA reads as TGTGCCAGCAGTTTATCAGGGAGCGGTCAGCCCCAGCATTTT. Translation gives CASSLSGSGQPQHF.

As to this clonotype: This could be a read error, since a much larger clone is one nucleotide away. The genes are TRBV6-1 and TRBJ2-7; 7 bases line up with TRBD1. The J call may be incorrect, as the DNA end agrees better with TRBJ2-1. The CDR3 loop spans 16 amino acids. The V gene's germline CDR1 is MNHNS and CDR2 SASEGT. The DNA for the CDR3 is TGTGCCAGCAGCTTCAACCGGGACAGAACTTCCTACGAGCAGTTCTTC. This gives the protein CASSFNRDRTSYEQFF.

This clonotype ranks as medium-sized (0.01 to 0.1%). This sequence joins TRBV7-2 and TRBJ2-5; D is uncertain. This CDR3 spans 12 amino acids. Trimming stripped 2 bases from V and 5 bases from J, with 6 bases between. CDR1 and CDR2 from the germline V gene are SGHTA and FQGNSA. The CDR3 DNA sequence: TGTGCCAGCAGCTTATCTCGTGAGACCCAGTACTTC. Translating it yields CASSLSRETQYF.

In its sample, this clonotype was seen many times. This chain uses TRBV20-1 with TRBJ1-2; maybe TRBD1 (6 bases). V shed 6 bases and J shed 5 bases, with 16 bases lying between them. CDR1 is DFQATT and CDR2 is SNEGSKA in the germline V gene (reference sequence). This CDR3 contains 13 residues. CDR3 coding DNA: TGCAGTGCCCTTAACAGGGCAAGTTATGGCTACACCTTC. It encodes CSALNRASYGYTF.

This clonotype was counted a few times. A junction boundary mismatches the germline segment, possibly from a read error. The rearrangement links TRBV2 to TRBJ2-3; tentatively, D is TRBD2 (5 bases). Per germline, CDR1 SNHLY and CDR2 FYNNEI. The CDR3 loop spans 16 amino acids. The CDR3 DNA is TGTGCCAGCAGTGATTTGGTGAGGGTTAGCACGGATACGCAGTATTTT. It encodes CASSDLVRVSTDTQYF.

This clonotype was seen at least ten times. This rearrangement joins TRBV20-1 to TRBJ1-3; D is undetermined. Per germline, CDR1 DFQATT and CDR2 SNEGSKA (reference sequence). The CDR3 runs 13 residues. The germline V and J ends were trimmed by 6 bases and 8 bases, with 17 bases remaining between them. As DNA, the CDR3 is TGCAGTGCGTTTCAGCAGAGCTCGTACACCATATATTTT. Its translation: CSAFQQSSYTIYF.

This clonotype was observed many times. The chain recombines TRBV2 with TRBJ1-1; weak D call: TRBD1 (6 bases). The CDR3 runs 18 residues. V shed 2 bases and J shed 3 bases, with 22 bases lying between them. The V gene's germline CDR1 is SNHLY and CDR2 FYNNEI. The chain's CDR3 is CASSEMGVGGLVDTEAFF. In nucleotides, the CDR3 is TGTGCCAGCAGTGAAATGGGGGTCGGGGGGCTAGTGGACACTGAAGCTTTCTTT.